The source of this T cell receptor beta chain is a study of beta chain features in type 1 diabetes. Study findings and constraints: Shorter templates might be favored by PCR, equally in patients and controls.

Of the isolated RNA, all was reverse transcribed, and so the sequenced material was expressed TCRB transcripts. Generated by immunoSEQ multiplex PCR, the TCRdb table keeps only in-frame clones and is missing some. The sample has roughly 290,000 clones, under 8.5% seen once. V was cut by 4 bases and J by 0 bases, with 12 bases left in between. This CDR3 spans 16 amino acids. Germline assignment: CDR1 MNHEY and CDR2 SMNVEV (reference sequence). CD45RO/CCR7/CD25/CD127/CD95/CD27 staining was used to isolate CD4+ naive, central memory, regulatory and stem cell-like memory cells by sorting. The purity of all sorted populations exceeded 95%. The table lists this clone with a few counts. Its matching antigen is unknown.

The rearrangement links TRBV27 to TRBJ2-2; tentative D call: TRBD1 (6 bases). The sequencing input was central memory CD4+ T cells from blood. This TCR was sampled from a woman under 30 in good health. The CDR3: CASSSPGTTNTGELFF. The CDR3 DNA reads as TGTGCCAGCAGTTCACCCGGGACAACGAACACCGGGGAGCTGTTTTTT.